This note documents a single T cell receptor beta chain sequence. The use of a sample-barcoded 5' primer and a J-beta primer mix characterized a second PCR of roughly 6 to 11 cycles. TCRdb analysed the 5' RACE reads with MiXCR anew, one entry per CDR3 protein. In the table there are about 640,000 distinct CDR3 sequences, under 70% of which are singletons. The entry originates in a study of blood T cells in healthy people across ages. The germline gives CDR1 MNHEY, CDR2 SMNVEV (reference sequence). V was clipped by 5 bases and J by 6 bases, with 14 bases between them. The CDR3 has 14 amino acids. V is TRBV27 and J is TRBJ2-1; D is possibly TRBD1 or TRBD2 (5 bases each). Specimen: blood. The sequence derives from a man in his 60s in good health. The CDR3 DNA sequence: TGTGCCAGCAGTGGGGGTCAGCTGGGCAATGAGCAGTTCTTC. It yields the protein CASSGGQLGNEQFF.